The sequence of this TCR beta chain was determined in a study of prognosis after radiotherapy for stage I lung cancer. The study amplified the TCR beta CDR3 region from genomic DNA. This amplification was carried out by two rounds of multiplex PCR. Amplification in first-round PCR relied on primers specific to each TRBV and TRBJ gene. TCRdb re-analysed the multiplex PCR reads in MiXCR, keeping a single row per CDR3 protein. This table has about 26,000 distinct CDR3 sequences, 30% appearing once. Blood, around 6 milliliters, was collected at each of two time points. General study results and limits: It was in patients who developed distant metastases that Shannon entropy after stereotactic body radiation therapy was lower.

This clonotype has ten or more counts. Its antigen is not identified. Germline assignment: CDR1 MGHDK and CDR2 SYGVNS. The germline V and J ends were trimmed by 0 bases and 9 bases, with 17 bases remaining between them. CDR3 length equals 15 residues. The TCR was taken from a donor of 50 years or more with non-small cell lung cancer. The chain links TRBV25-1 to TRBJ1-1; D is ambiguous. The source material was PBMCs, sampled before or after stereotactic body radiation therapy (not recorded which). CDR3 loop: CASSEYLFGEGKAFF. The CDR3 nucleotides are TGTGCCAGCAGTGAATATTTGTTTGGAGAGGGCAAAGCTTTCTTT.